This note documents a single T cell receptor beta chain sequence. What it binds is not known. Deletions cut 3 bases from V and 4 bases from J, with 10 bases between. Germline loops: CDR1 KGHSH, CDR2 LQKENI. This CDR3 has 14 amino acids. This entry belongs to a study of shared clonotypes between healthy human individuals. Turning to the study itself: Three CD4 naive, three CD4 memory, two CD8 naive and one CD8 memory plate were used per donor.

Study-level findings and limits: Non-shared clonotypes showed lower generation probabilities than clonotypes common to all four donors.

Measured with immunoSEQ multiplex PCR; TCRdb has only the in-frame clones, and not every one. This sample has over a million clones, with approximately 78% found just once. The sequenced material came from memory CD4+ T cells from PBMCs. The subset is: CD45RA-negative fraction. The clonotype originates from a man aged 18 to 29 in good health. Some clones in this sample may be carry-over from other donors' samples. This chain uses TRBV18 with TRBJ2-1; perhaps TRBD2 as D (5 bases). The CDR3 sequence is CASSPISAYNEQFF. CDR3 in DNA: TGTGCCAGCTCACCGATTAGCGCATACAATGAGCAGTTCTTC.